This TCR beta chain came from a study of beta chain features in type 1 diabetes. Germline V gene data show CDR1 as SQVTM and CDR2 as ANQGSEA. The CDR3 is 11 amino acids. V was clipped by 3 bases and J by 7 bases, with 10 bases between them. Isolated RNA was reverse transcribed in full, so expressed TCRB transcripts were sequenced. Sequenced by immunoSEQ multiplex PCR; TCRdb stores in-frame clones only, minus some. Here the sample spans 600,000 to 700,000 clones, 13% being singletons. A CD45RO/CCR7/CD25/CD127/CD95/CD27 panel sorted naive, central memory, regulatory and stem cell-like memory CD4+ cells. Populations obtained by sorting all exceeded 95% purity. As for this clone: Its antigen is not identified.

Study-wide results and limits: Patients and controls would be equally affected if PCR favored shorter templates. All four CD4+ subsets from Type 1 diabetes patients carried moderately but significantly shorter TCRB CDR3s. Across patients, naive, central memory and Treg TCRB repertoires exhibited apparently greater similarity than was observed across healthy donors.

The rearrangement uses TRBV29-1 and TRBJ2-7; D not certain. The source is a man aged 18 to 35 with type 1 diabetes. The source material was naive CD4+ T cells from blood. CDR3 sequence: CSVEDRVEQYF. CDR3 nucleotides: TGCAGCGTTGAGGACCGGGTGGAGCAGTACTTC.